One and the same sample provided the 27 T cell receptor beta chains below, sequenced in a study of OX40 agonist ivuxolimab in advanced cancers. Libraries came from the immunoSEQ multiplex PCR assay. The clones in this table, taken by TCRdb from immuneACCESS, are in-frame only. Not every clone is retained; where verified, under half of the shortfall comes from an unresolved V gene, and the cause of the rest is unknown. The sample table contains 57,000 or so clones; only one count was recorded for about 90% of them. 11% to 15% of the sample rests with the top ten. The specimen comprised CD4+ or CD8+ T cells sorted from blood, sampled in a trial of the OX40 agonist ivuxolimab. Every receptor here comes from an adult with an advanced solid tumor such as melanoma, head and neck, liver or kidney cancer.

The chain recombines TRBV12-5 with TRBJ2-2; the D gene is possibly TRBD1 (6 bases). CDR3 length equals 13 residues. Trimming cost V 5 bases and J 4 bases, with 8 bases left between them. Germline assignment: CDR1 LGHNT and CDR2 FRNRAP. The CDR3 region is CASGRDTTGELFF. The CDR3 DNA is TGTGCTAGTGGTCGGGACACCACCGGGGAGCTGTTTTTT.

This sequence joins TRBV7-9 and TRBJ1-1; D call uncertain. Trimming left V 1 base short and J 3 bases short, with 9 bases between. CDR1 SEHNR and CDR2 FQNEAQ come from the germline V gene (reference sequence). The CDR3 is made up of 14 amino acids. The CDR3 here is CASSLGSPHTEAFF. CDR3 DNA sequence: TGTGCCAGCAGCTTAGGCAGTCCACACACTGAAGCTTTCTTT.

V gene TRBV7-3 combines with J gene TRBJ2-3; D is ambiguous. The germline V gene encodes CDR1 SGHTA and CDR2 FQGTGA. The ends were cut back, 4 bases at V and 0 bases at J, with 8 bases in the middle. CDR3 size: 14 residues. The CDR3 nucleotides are TGTGCCAGCAGCTCGGATTATAGCACAGATACGCAGTATTTT. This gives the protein CASSSDYSTDTQYF.

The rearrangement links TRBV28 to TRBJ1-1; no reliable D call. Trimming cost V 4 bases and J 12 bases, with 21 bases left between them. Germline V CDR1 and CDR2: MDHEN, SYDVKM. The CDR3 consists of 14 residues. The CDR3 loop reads CASSSPPRTAWTFF. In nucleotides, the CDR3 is TGTGCCAGCAGTTCCCCCCCGCGGACCGCGTGGACTTTCTTT.

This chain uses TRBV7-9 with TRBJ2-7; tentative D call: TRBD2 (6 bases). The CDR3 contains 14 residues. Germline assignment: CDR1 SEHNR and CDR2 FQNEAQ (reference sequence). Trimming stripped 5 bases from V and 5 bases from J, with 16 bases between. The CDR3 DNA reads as TGTGCCAGCAGCCCCTTGACTAGTATCCACGAGCAGTACTTC. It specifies CASSPLTSIHEQYF.

The CDR3 region is CASSLAIAVTEAFF. The DNA for the CDR3 is TGCGCCAGCAGCTTGGCGATTGCAGTAACTGAAGCTTTCTTT. The chain recombines TRBV5-1 with TRBJ1-1; D gene ambiguous. Germline CDR1 reads SGHRS; CDR2 reads YFSETQ. The CDR3 sequence is 14 residues long. V lost 0 bases to trimming and J lost 5 bases, with 11 bases between them.

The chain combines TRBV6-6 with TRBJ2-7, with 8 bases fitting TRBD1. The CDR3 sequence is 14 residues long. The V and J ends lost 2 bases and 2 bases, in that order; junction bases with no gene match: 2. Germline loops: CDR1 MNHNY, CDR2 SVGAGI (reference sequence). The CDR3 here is CASSYPGQAYEQYF. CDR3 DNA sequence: TGTGCCAGCAGTTACCCGGGACAGGCCTACGAGCAGTACTTC.

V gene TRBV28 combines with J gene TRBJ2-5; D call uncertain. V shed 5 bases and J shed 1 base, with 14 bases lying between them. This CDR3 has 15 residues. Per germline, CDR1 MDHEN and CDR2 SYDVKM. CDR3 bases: TGTGCCAGCAGTCCCCTGCTAAGTTTCCAAGAGACCCAGTACTTC. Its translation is CASSPLLSFQETQYF. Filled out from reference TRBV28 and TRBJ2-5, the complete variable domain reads DVKVTQSSRYLVKRTGEKVFLECVQDMDHENMFWYRQDPGLGLRLIYFSYDVKMKEKGDIPEGYSVSREKKERFSLILESASTNQTSMYLCASSPLLSFQETQYFGPGTRLLVL.

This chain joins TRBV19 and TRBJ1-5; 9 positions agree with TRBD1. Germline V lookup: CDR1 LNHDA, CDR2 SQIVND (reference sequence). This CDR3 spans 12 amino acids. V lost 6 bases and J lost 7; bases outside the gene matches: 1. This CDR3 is CASRDRGQPQHF. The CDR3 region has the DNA TGTGCCAGTAGGGACAGGGGACAGCCCCAGCATTTT.

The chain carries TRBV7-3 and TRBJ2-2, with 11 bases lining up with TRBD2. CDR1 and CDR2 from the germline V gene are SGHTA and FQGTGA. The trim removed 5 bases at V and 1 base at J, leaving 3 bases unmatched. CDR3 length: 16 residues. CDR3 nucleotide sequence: TGTGCCAGCAGCACCACTAGCGGGGGGAACACCGGGGAGCTGTTTTTT. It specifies CASSTTSGGNTGELFF.

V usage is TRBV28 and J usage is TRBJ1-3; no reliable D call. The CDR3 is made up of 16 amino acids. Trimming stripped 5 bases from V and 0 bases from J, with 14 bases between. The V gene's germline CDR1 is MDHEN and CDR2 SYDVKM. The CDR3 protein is CASSTLDGISGNTIYF. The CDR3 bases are TGTGCCAGCAGTACACTCGACGGGATCTCTGGAAACACCATATATTTT.

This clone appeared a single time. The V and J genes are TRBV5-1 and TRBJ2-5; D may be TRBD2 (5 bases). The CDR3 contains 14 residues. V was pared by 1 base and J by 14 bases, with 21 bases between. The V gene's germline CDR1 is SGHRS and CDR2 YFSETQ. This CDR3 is CASSLSQSNLGVYF. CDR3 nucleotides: TGCGCCAGCAGCTTGAGTCAGTCCAACCTCGGGGTCTACTTC.

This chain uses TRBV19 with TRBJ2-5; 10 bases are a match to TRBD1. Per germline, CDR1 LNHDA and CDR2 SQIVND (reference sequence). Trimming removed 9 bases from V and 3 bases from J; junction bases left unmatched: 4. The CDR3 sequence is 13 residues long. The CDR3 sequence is CASRDRGKETQYF. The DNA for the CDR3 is TGTGCCAGCCGGGACAGGGGTAAAGAGACCCAGTACTTC.

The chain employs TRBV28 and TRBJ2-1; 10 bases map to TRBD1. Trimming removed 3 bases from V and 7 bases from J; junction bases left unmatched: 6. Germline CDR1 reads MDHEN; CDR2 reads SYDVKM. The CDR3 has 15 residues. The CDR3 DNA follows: TGTGCCAGCAGTTTGAGTGGGACAGGGGCAAATGAGCAGTTCTTC. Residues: CASSLSGTGANEQFF.

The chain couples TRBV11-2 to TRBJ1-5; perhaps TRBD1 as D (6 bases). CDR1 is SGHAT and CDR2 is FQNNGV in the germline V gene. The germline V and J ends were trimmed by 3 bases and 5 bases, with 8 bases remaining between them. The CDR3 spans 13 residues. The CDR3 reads CASSLDSHQPQHF. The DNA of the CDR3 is TGTGCCAGCAGCTTGGACAGTCATCAGCCCCAGCATTTT.

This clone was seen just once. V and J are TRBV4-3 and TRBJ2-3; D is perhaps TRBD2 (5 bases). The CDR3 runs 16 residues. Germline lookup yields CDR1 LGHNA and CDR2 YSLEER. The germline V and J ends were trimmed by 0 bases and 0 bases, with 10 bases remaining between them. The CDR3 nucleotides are TGCGCCAGCAGCCAAGAAGGACGGACTAGCACAGATACGCAGTATTTT. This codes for CASSQEGRTSTDTQYF.

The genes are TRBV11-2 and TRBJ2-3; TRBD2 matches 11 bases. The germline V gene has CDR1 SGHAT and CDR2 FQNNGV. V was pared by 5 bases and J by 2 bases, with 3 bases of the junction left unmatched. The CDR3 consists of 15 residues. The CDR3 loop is CASSGTSGFTDTQYF. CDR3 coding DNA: TGTGCCAGCAGCGGGACTAGCGGCTTCACAGATACGCAGTATTTT.

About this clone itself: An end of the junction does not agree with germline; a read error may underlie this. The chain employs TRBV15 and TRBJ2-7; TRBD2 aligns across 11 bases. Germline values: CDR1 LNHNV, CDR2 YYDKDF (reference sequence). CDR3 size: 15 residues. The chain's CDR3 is CATSNSGLADLLRDF. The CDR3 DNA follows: TGTGCCACCAGCAACTCGGGACTAGCGGATCTCCTAAGAGACTTC.

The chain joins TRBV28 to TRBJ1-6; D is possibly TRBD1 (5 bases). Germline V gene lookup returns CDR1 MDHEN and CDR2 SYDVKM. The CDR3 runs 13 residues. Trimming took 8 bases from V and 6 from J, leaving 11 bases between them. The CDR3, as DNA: TGTGCCAGCCACGAAGGGGCTAATTCACCCCTCCACTTT. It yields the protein CASHEGANSPLHF.

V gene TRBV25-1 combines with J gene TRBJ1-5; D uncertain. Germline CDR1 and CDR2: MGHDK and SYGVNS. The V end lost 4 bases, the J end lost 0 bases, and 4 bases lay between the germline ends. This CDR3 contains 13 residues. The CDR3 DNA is TGTGCCAGCAGTGGGACTAGCAATCAGCCCCAGCATTTT. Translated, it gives CASSGTSNQPQHF.

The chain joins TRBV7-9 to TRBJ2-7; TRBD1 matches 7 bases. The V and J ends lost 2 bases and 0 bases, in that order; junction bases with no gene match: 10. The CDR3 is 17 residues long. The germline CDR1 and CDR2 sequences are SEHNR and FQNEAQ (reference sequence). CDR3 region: CASSLFPIGQDSYEQYF. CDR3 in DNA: TGTGCCAGCAGCTTATTCCCAATCGGACAGGACTCCTACGAGCAGTACTTC.

In DNA, the CDR3 is TGTGCCAGCAGTTTATTGGGAACAGGGAAAGGTCAGCCCCAGCATTTT. Translated: CASSLLGTGKGQPQHF. V and J are TRBV27 and TRBJ1-5; maybe TRBD1 (6 bases). Trimming removed 1 base from V and 6 bases from J, with 16 bases in between. CDR1 MNHEY and CDR2 SMNVEV come from the germline V gene (reference sequence). The CDR3 sequence is 16 residues long.

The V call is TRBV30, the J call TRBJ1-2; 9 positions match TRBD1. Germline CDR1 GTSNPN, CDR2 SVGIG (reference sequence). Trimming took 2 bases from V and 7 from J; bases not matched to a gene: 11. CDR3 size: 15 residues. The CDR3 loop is CAWSRADRGFSGYTF. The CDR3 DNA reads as TGTGCCTGGAGTAGGGCGGACAGGGGATTCTCTGGCTACACCTTC.

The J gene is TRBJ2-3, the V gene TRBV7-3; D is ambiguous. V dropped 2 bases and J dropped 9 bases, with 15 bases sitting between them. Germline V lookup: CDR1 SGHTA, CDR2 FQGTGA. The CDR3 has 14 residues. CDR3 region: CASSLGKLGDTQYF. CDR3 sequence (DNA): TGTGCCAGCAGCTTAGGGAAGCTAGGAGACACGCAGTATTTT.

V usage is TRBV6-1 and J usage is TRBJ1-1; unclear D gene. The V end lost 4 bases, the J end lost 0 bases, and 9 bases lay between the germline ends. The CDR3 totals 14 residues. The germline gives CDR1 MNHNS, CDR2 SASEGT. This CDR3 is CASSVAEMNTEAFF. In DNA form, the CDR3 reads TGTGCCAGCAGTGTAGCCGAGATGAACACTGAAGCTTTCTTT.

CDR3 sequence (DNA): TGCGCCAGCAGCTTGGAGGGAGCCTTGACTGGGGCCAACGTCCTGACTTTC. Translating gives CASSLEGALTGANVLTF. The chain has TRBV5-1 and TRBJ2-6; D is perhaps TRBD2 (5 bases). There are 17 residues in the CDR3. V was trimmed by 0 bases and J by 2 bases, leaving 12 bases between them. Germline loops: CDR1 SGHRS, CDR2 YFSETQ.

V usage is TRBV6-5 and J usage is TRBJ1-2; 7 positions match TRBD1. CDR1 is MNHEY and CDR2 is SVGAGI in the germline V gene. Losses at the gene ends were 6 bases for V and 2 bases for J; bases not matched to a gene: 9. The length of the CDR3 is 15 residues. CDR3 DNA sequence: TGTGCCAGCAGGGAGATGGGACAGAACAACTATGGCTACACCTTC. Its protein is CASREMGQNNYGYTF.